A single sample is the source of the 20 T cell receptor beta chains below, sequenced in a study of shared clonotypes between healthy human individuals. As defined, naive CD8 cells were CD45RO-negative and positively selected for CCR7, with terminally differentiated effector memory CD45RA+ cells excluded. Assay used: immunoSEQ multiplex PCR; TCRdb lists only in-frame clones, some missing. Of about 2,100,000 clones in the sample, just over 90% were seen once. Sequenced sample: naive CD8+ T cells from PBMCs. The receptor source for this set is a man aged 18 to 35 in good health. Some clones in this sample may be carry-over from other donors' samples.

The V and J genes are TRBV29-1 and TRBJ2-1; D is possibly TRBD2 (6 bases). V was pared by 1 base and J by 7 bases, with 14 bases between. The germline gives CDR1 SQVTM, CDR2 ANQGSEA. CDR3 length: 14 amino acids. CDR3 sequence reads: CSVEVPPGGNEQFF. CDR3 DNA: TGCAGCGTTGAAGTCCCCCCCGGGGGAAATGAGCAGTTCTTC.

The chain couples TRBV19 to TRBJ2-1; the D is unclear. V dropped 3 bases and J dropped 3 bases, with 6 bases sitting between them. Germline V lookup: CDR1 LNHDA, CDR2 SQIVND (reference sequence). This CDR3 contains 13 residues. The CDR3 nucleotides read TGTGCCAGTAGTATCCGGAACTACAATGAGCAGTTCTTC. It is translated as CASSIRNYNEQFF.

The rearrangement links TRBV27 to TRBJ2-5, with 9 positions matching TRBD2. There are 16 residues in the CDR3. The J segment lost 5 bases and the V segment lost 0 bases, leaving 7 bases of the junction unmatched. Germline V CDR1 and CDR2: MNHEY, SMNVEV (reference sequence). The CDR3 here is CASSLSFPSGEETQYF. The DNA for the CDR3 is TGTGCCAGCAGTTTATCGTTTCCTAGCGGGGAGGAGACCCAGTACTTC.

This clone was recorded only once. CDR3 amino acids: CASSSGQAASTDTQYF. CDR3 coding DNA: TGTGCCAGCAGCTCTGGACAGGCCGCTAGCACAGATACGCAGTATTTT. The chain combines TRBV7-8 with TRBJ2-3; 7 bases match TRBD1. Germline CDR1 is SGHVS and CDR2 is FQNEAQ. J gave up 0 bases and V 4 bases, and 7 bases lay outside the gene matches. This CDR3 is 16 amino acids long.

The rearrangement joins TRBV10-3 to TRBJ1-1, with D maybe TRBD1 (6 bases). CDR3 size: 14 residues. Trimming cost V 3 bases and J 0 bases, with 8 bases left between them. CDR1 ENHRY and CDR2 SYGVKD come from the germline V gene. CDR3 nucleotides: TGTGCCATCAGTGACAGGGGCATGAACACTGAAGCTTTCTTT. Encoded protein: CAISDRGMNTEAFF.

Remarks on this clone: Other DNA sequences of this sample code for an identical CDR3. CDR3 DNA sequence: TGTGCCAGCAGTTTACGGGACAGCTACGAGCAGTACTTC. Translation gives CASSLRDSYEQYF. The chain uses TRBV28 and TRBJ2-7; 7 nucleotides line up with TRBD1. CDR3 length: 13 amino acids. Germline trimming cut 2 bases from V and 3 bases from J; bases unmatched to any gene: 1. Germline-derived CDR1 and CDR2 are MDHEN and SYDVKM.

This clone was counted once. The chain combines TRBV7-9 with TRBJ1-1; TRBD1 might be the D (5 bases). The CDR3 runs 14 residues. The V end lost 6 bases, the J end lost 6 bases, and 17 bases lay between the germline ends. Germline V gives CDR1 SEHNR, CDR2 FQNEAQ (reference sequence). The CDR3 reads CASSPGTAGAEAFF. CDR3 coding DNA: TGTGCCAGCAGTCCGGGGACGGCGGGCGCTGAAGCTTTCTTT.

This clone was counted ten times or more. The same CDR3 also results from other DNA sequences found in this sample. This chain joins TRBV9 and TRBJ1-1, with D tentatively TRBD1 (6 bases). Germline loops: CDR1 SGDLS, CDR2 YYNGEE. Trimming removed 6 bases from V and 1 base from J, with 10 bases in between. This CDR3 spans 13 amino acids. The CDR3 region is CASTTGRNTEAFF. The CDR3 DNA is TGTGCCAGCACCACAGGGCGGAACACTGAAGCTTTCTTT.

This sequence joins TRBV6-1 and TRBJ1-1, with unresolved D. The V end lost 4 bases, the J end lost 0 bases, and 12 bases lay between the germline ends. CDR1 is MNHNS and CDR2 is SASEGT in the germline V gene. This CDR3 comprises 15 residues. This CDR3 is CASSGEHMMNTEAFF. In DNA form, the CDR3 reads TGTGCCAGCAGTGGCGAACACATGATGAACACTGAAGCTTTCTTT.

J is TRBJ2-7 and V is TRBV27; TRBD1 aligns across 7 bases. Trimming took 3 bases from V and 0 from J; bases not matched to a gene: 11. The CDR3 has 17 residues. CDR1 and CDR2 (germline): MNHEY, SMNVEV (reference sequence). The CDR3 DNA is TGTGCCAGCAGTTTTGGGGCCACGGGACAGCCCTCCTACGAGCAGTACTTC. This sequence encodes CASSFGATGQPSYEQYF.

Written as DNA, the CDR3 is TGTGCCAGCAGTTTGGGTACCCCCGGGGAGCTGTTTTTT. Amino acids: CASSLGTPGELFF. This sequence joins TRBV27 and TRBJ2-2; no clear D gene. This CDR3 is built from 13 residues. The V end was cut by 3 bases, the J end by 6 bases, with 8 bases between. The germline CDR1 and CDR2 sequences are MNHEY and SMNVEV (reference sequence).

The gene calls are TRBV7-9 and TRBJ1-3; D perhaps matches TRBD1 (6 bases). There are 19 residues in the CDR3. Trimming took 7 bases from V and 7 from J, leaving 32 bases between them. CDR1 is SEHNR and CDR2 is FQNEAQ in the germline V gene (reference sequence). Here the CDR3 reads CASIPGAGITVDNLNTIYF. CDR3 nucleotides: TGTGCCAGCATCCCGGGGGCAGGGATTACGGTGGACAACCTGAACACCATATATTTT. Combining the CDR3 with reference TRBV7-9 and TRBJ1-3 gives the whole variable domain DTGVSQNPRHKITKRGQNVTFRCDPISEHNRLYWYRQTLGQGPEFLTYFQNEAQLEKSRLLSDRFSAERPKGSFSTLEIQRTEQGDSAMYLCASIPGAGITVDNLNTIYFGEGSWLTVV.

On this clone: The same CDR3 arises from other DNA sequences in this sample as well. The chain recombines TRBV28 with TRBJ2-5, with D uncertain. V gave up 5 bases and J gave up 2 bases, with 9 bases separating them. This CDR3 comprises 13 residues. Germline V gene lookup returns CDR1 MDHEN and CDR2 SYDVKM. CDR3 loop: CASSLVGQETQYF. CDR3 nucleotide sequence: TGTGCCAGCAGTCTGGTAGGTCAAGAGACCCAGTACTTC.

The chain employs TRBV5-1 and TRBJ2-7; D is ambiguous. The germline V gene encodes CDR1 SGHRS and CDR2 YFSETQ. CDR3 length: 14 amino acids. Trimming took 4 bases from V and 1 from J, leaving 12 bases between them. CDR3 protein: CASSPAAESYEQYF. CDR3 DNA sequence: TGCGCCAGCAGCCCGGCGGCAGAATCCTACGAGCAGTACTTC.

V and J are TRBV28 and TRBJ1-4, with D tentatively TRBD1 (5 bases). V lost 7 bases and J 3 bases, leaving 15 bases between the germline ends. CDR3 length: 15 amino acids. The germline CDR1 and CDR2 sequences are MDHEN and SYDVKM. CDR3 loop: CASTIAGWANEKLFF. CDR3 sequence (DNA): TGTGCCAGCACAATTGCAGGGTGGGCTAATGAAAAACTGTTTTTT. The full variable domain, its missing parts supplied by reference TRBV28 and TRBJ1-4, is DVKVTQSSRYLVKRTGEKVFLECVQDMDHENMFWYRQDPGLGLRLIYFSYDVKMKEKGDIPEGYSVSREKKERFSLILESASTNQTSMYLCASTIAGWANEKLFFGSGTQLSVL.

This chain uses TRBV2 with TRBJ2-5; 7 nucleotides agree with TRBD1. J gave up 5 bases and V 7 bases, and 7 bases lay outside the gene matches. The CDR3 runs to 13 residues. The germline gives CDR1 SNHLY, CDR2 FYNNEI. The CDR3 DNA sequence: TGTGCCAGCAAAAACAGGGGCGGTGAGACCCAGTACTTC. Its protein is CASKNRGGETQYF.

The chain links TRBV6-5 to TRBJ1-1; D is ambiguous. V was clipped by 5 bases and J by 8 bases, with 12 bases between them. Germline V gene sequence: CDR1 MNHEY, CDR2 SVGAGI. CDR3 length equals 12 residues. The CDR3 DNA reads TGTGCCAGCAGTGAAAGAGGGTTGGAAGCTTTCTTT. This gives the protein CASSERGLEAFF.

The rearrangement links TRBV11-2 to TRBJ2-3; TRBD1 or TRBD2 may be the D gene (5 bases each). The CDR3 runs to 18 residues. The V and J ends lost 5 bases and 1 base respectively, with 22 bases between them. Germline V gene sequence: CDR1 SGHAT, CDR2 FQNNGV. CDR3: CASSPGPGGSRGTDTQYF. The CDR3 region has the DNA TGTGCCAGCAGCCCGGGACCCGGTGGCTCGAGAGGCACAGATACGCAGTATTTT.

The table lists this clone with a count of one. The chain joins TRBV19 to TRBJ2-5, with D hard to call. Trimming shortened V by 1 base and J by 2 bases, and 5 bases separated the two germline ends. The CDR3 has 13 amino acids. CDR1 is LNHDA, CDR2 SQIVND, per germline (reference sequence). Here the CDR3 reads CASSIVQQETQYF. CDR3 bases: TGTGCCAGTAGTATAGTCCAACAAGAGACCCAGTACTTC. The variable domain in full, with the rest retrieved from reference TRBV19 and TRBJ2-5, is DGGITQSPKYLFRKEGQNVTLSCEQNLNHDAMYWYRQDPGQGLRLIYYSQIVNDFQKGDIAEGYSVSREKKESFPLTVTSAQKNPTAFYLCASSIVQQETQYFGPGTRLLVL.

V gene TRBV4-3 combines with J gene TRBJ2-3; D is ambiguous. This CDR3 is 19 amino acids long. Per the germline V gene, CDR1 is LGHNA and CDR2 is YSLEER. The V gene lost 1 base and the J gene lost 0 bases, with 20 bases spanning the gap. CDR3 nucleotides: TGCGCCAGCAGCCAAGGGGTAGCCCATTCGACTCGGAGCACAGATACGCAGTATTTT. Translating it yields CASSQGVAHSTRSTDTQYF.